Listed here is a single T cell receptor (beta chain). The sample belongs to a study of cytotoxic CD8 clonotypes in ibrutinib-treated CLL. The V end lost 5 bases, the J end lost 1 base, and 8 bases lay between the germline ends. CDR3 length: 13 amino acids. The germline V gene encodes CDR1 MNHEY and CDR2 SVGAGI. Target depth was 1 in 200,000 to 1 in 1 million T cells, about 10x per clonotype. Clones were read by immunoSEQ multiplex PCR, and TCRdb kept only the in-frame ones, dropping some. In the table there are approximately 46,000 clones, about 72% of which are singletons. The chain joins TRBV6-5 to TRBJ1-1; unclear D gene. The clonotype comes from a human donor with chronic lymphocytic leukemia. The sequencing here drew on PBMCs, taken after 12 months of ibrutinib treatment. The CDR3 DNA is TGTGCCAGCAGTGAAGCGTGGAACACTGAAGCTTTCTTT. This translates into CASSEAWNTEAFF.